This T cell receptor beta chain was sequenced in a study of T cell repertoires in cytomegalovirus infection. Study-wide context: HLA-C-restricted CMV epitopes, recently identified, and well-studied HLA-B-restricted ones were used by the study. Public TCR beta signatures provided an indication of both CMV infection and a matching HLA type.

With regard to this clonotype: The antigen is unknown.

Looked up from germline, CDR1 is SGHTA and CDR2 is FQGTGA. V dropped 7 bases and J dropped 3; count of bases not matched to a gene: 8. The CDR3 covers 14 residues. TCRdb used MiXCR to reprocess the reads, holding one entry per CDR3 protein. The sample has 450,000 to 600,000 distinct CDR3 sequences, roughly a third seen once; the top ten hold roughly 16%. This TCR was sampled from a human donor in good health (CMV status not recorded). Some clones in this sample may be carry-over from other donors' samples. Sequencing used cultured PBMCs, obtained from culture after CMV antigen stimulation. The rearrangement links TRBV7-3 to TRBJ2-7; TRBD1 matches 8 bases. In DNA form, the CDR3 reads TGTGCCAGCATTCCTGGACAGGGAGACTACGAGCAGTACTTC. Translating gives CASIPGQGDYEQYF. The full variable domain, with the rest looked up from reference TRBV7-3 and TRBJ2-7, is GAGVSQTPSNKVTEKGKYVELRCDPISGHTALYWYRQSLGQGPEFLIYFQGTGAADDSGLPNDRFFAVRPEGSVSTLKIQRTERGDSAVYLCASIPGQGDYEQYFGPGTRLTVT.